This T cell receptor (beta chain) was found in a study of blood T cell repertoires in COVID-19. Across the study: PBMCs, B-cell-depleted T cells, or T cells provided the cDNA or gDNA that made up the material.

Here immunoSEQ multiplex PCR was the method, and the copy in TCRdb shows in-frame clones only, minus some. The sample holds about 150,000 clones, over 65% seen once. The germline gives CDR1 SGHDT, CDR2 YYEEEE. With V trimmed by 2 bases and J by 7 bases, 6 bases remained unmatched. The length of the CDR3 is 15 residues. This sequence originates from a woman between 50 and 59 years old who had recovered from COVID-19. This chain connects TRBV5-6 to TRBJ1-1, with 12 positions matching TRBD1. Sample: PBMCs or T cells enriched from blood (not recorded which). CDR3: CASSFGDRGPIEAFF. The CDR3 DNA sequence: TGTGCCAGCAGCTTCGGGGACAGGGGGCCTATTGAAGCTTTCTTT.